The present TCR beta chain was sequenced within a study of cytomegalovirus exposure and HLA in healthy donors. This clone was counted only a few times. The PCR employed 60 Vbeta primers together with 13 Jbeta primers. Generated by immunoSEQ multiplex PCR, the TCRdb table keeps only in-frame clones and is missing some. The sample lists 85,000 to 130,000 clones; roughly 75% were seen once. Germline assignment: CDR1 SNHLY and CDR2 FYNNEI. V dropped 5 bases and J dropped 1 base, with 10 bases sitting between them. This CDR3 spans 14 amino acids. V gene TRBV2 combines with J gene TRBJ2-3; possible D gene TRBD1, 5 bases. The clonotype was recovered from a male donor in good health and CMV-seropositive. Sequenced: PBMCs. The CDR3 bases are TGTGCCAGCAGTAAAGTGACAGGCACAGATACGCAGTATTTT. Translating gives CASSKVTGTDTQYF.